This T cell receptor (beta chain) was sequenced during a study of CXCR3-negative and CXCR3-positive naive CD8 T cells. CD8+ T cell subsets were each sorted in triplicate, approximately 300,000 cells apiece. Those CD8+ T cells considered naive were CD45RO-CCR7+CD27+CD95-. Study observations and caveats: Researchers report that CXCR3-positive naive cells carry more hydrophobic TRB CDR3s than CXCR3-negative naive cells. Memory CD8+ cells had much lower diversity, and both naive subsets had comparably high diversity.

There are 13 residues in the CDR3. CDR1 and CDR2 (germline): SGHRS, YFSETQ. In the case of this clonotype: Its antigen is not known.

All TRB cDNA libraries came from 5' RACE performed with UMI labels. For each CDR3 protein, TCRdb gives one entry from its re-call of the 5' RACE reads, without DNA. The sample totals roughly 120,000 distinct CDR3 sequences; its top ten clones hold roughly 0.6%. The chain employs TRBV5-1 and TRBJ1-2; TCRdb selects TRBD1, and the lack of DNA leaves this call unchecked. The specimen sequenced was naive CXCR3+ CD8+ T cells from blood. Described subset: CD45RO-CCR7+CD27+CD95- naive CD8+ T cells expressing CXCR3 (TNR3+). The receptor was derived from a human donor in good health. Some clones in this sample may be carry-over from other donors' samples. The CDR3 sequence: CASSFDDSGGYTF.